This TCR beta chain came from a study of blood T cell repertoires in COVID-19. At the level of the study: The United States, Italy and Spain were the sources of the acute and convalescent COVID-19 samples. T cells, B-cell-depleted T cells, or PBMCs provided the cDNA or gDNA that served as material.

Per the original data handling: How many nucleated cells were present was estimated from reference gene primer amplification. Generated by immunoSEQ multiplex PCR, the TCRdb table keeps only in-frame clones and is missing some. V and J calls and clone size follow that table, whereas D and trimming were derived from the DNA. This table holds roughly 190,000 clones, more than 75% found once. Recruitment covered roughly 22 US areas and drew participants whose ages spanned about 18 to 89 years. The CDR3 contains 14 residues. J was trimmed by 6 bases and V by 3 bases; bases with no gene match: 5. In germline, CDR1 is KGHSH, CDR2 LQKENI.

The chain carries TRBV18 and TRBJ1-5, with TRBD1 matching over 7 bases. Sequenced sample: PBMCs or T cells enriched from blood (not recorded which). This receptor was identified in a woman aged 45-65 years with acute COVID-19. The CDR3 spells CASSPPTGLQPQHF. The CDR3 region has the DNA TGTGCCAGCTCACCGCCGACAGGGCTTCAGCCCCAGCATTTT.